This T cell receptor beta chain was sequenced for a study of blood T cell repertoires in COVID-19. Study details: Material from acute and convalescent COVID-19 was sourced from the United States, Italy and Spain. T cells, B-cell-depleted T cells, or PBMCs provided the cDNA or gDNA that served as material.

Per the original methods: Researchers report that nucleated cell counts were estimated from reference gene primer amplification. Produced via immunoSEQ multiplex PCR; TCRdb's table is partial and in-frame only. V and J calls and clone size are given by that table; D and trimming were obtained from the DNA. The sample has about 260,000 clones, just under 90% seen once. The CDR3 runs to 15 residues. The ends lost 6 bases at V and 1 base at J; junction bases unmatched: 5. CDR1 and CDR2 (germline): KGHSH, LQKENI. Sequencing input: peripheral blood. V usage is TRBV18 and J usage is TRBJ2-2; TRBD1 aligns across 7 bases. The source of this sequence is a woman in her forties with acute or convalescent COVID-19. CDR3 sequence (DNA): TGTGCCAGCTCCCCCTCAGGGGGGAACACCGGGGAGCTGTTTTTT. The encoded protein is CASSPSGGNTGELFF.